The TCR beta chain under discussion was sequenced for a study of blood T cell repertoires in COVID-19. This clone was counted only a few times. Repertoires were generated with immunoSEQ multiplex PCR, while TCRdb's copy carries only in-frame clones and drops some. The repertoire consists of some 170,000 clones, with approximately 80% occurring once and the leading ten covering 8.5% to 10%. This TCR derives from a woman aged 45 to 65 with active or convalescent COVID-19. The sequencing input was peripheral blood.

The CDR3 loop is CASSALIGGVLDEQYF. The CDR3 region has the DNA TGTGCCAGCAGTGCCCTCATTGGGGGGGTCTTGGACGAGCAGTACTTC. The rearrangement joins TRBV6-1 to TRBJ2-7; TRBD2 matches at 7 bases. Germline CDR1 and CDR2: MNHNS and SASEGT. This CDR3 has 16 amino acids. Germline trimming cut 4 bases from V and 5 bases from J; bases unmatched to any gene: 14.